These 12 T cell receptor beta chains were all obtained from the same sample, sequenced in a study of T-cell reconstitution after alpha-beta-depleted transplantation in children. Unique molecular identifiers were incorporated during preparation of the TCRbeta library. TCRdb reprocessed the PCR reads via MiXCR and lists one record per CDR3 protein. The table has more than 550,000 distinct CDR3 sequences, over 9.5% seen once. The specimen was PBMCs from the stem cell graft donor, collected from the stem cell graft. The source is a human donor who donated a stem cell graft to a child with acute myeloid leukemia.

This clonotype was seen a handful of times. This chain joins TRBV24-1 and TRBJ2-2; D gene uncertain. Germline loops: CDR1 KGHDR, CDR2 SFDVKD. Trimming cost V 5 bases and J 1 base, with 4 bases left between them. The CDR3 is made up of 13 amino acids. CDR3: CATSVRNTGELFF. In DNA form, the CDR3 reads TGTGCCACCAGTGTACGGAACACCGGGGAGCTGTTTTTT.

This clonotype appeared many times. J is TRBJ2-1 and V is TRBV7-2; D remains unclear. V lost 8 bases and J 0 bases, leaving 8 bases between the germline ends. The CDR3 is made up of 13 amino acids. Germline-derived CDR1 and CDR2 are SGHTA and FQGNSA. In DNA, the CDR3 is TGTGCCAGCGGGCTCAGCTCCTACAATGAGCAGTTCTTC. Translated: CASGLSSYNEQFF.

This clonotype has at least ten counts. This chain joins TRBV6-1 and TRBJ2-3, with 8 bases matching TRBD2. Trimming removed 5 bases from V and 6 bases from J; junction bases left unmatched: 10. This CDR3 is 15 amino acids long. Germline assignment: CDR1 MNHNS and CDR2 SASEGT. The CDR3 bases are TGTGCCAGCAGTCCCCGTAGCGGGGCCCGGGATACGCAGTATTTT. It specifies CASSPRSGARDTQYF.

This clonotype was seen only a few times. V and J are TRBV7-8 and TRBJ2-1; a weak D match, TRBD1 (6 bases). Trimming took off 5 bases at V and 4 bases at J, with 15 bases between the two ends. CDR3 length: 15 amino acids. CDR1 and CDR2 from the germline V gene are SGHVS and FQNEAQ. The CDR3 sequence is CASSPGQRIYNEQFF. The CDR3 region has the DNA TGTGCCAGCAGCCCGGGACAAAGAATATACAATGAGCAGTTCTTC.

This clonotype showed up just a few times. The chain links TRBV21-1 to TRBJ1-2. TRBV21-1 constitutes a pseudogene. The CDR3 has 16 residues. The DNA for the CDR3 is TGTGCCAGCAGCAAAGGAAAGGGATTTTTTGCTAATGGCTACACCTTC. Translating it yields CASSKGKGFFANGYTF.

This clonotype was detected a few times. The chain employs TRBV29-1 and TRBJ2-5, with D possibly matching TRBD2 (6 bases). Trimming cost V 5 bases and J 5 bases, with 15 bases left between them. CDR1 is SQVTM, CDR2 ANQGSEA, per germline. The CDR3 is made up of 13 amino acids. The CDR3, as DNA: TGCAGCGTTACGCTAGCGATCGGGGAGACCCAGTACTTC. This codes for CSVTLAIGETQYF.

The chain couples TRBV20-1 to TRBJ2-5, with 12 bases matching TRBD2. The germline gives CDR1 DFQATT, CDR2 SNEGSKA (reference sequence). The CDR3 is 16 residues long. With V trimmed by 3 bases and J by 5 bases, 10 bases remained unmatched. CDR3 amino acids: CSASPLAGGEGETQYF. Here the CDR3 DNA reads TGCAGTGCTAGCCCGCTAGCGGGAGGGGAGGGGGAGACCCAGTACTTC.

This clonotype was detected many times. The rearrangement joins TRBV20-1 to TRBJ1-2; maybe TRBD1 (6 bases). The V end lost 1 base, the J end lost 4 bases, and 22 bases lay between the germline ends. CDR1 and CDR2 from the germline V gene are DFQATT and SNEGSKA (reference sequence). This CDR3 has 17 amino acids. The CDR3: CSARVYGRGSTAYGYTF. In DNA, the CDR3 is TGCAGTGCTAGAGTCTATGGCAGGGGTTCTACGGCCTATGGCTACACCTTC.

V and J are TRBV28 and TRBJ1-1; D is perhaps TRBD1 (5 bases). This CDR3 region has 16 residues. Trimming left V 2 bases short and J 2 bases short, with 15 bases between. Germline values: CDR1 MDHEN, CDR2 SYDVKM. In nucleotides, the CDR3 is TGTGCCAGCAGTTTACGACAGCGTCTAGTAAACACTGAAGCTTTCTTT. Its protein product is CASSLRQRLVNTEAFF.

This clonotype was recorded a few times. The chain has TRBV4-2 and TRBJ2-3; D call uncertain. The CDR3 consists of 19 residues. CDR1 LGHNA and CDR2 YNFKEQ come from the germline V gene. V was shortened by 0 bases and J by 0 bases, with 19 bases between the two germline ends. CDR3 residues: CASSQEGRAVPASTDTQYF. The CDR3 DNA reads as TGTGCCAGCAGCCAAGAAGGACGGGCGGTACCCGCTAGCACAGATACGCAGTATTTT.

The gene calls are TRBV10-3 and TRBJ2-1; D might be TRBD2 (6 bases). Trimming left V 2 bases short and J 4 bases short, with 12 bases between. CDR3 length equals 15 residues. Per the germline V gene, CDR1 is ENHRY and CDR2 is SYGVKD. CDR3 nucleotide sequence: TGTGCCATCAGTGAGGTGGCTAGCGAGTACAATGAGCAGTTCTTC. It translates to CAISEVASEYNEQFF.

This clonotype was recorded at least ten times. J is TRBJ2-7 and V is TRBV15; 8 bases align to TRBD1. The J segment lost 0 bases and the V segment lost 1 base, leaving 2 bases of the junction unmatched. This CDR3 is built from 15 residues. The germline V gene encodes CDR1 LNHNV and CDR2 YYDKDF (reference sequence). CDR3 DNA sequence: TGTGCCACCAGCAGAGGACAGGGGCTCTCCTACGAGCAGTACTTC. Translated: CATSRGQGLSYEQYF. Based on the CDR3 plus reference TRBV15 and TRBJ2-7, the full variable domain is DAMVIQNPRYQVTQFGKPVTLSCSQTLNHNVMYWYQQKSSQAPKLLFHYYDKDFNNEADTPDNFQSRRPNTSFCFLDIRSPGLGDTAMYLCATSRGQGLSYEQYFGPGTRLTVT.